The sequence of this T cell receptor (beta chain) was determined in a study of blood T cells in healthy people across ages. This CDR3 contains 14 residues. Germline-derived CDR1 and CDR2 are SEHNR and FQNEAQ (reference sequence). Between the trimmed V and J ends, which lost 5 bases and 8 bases, there was a span of 16 bases. Donors gave roughly 10 milliliters of peripheral blood apiece. This clonotype was detected a few times. Primed by a sample-barcoded 5' primer and a J-beta primer mix, a second PCR proceeded for about 7 to 11 cycles. TCRdb passed the 5' RACE reads through MiXCR, listing each CDR3 protein once. Of 1.8 million or so distinct CDR3 sequences in the sample, about 39% are singletons; the top ten hold roughly 24%.

V and J are TRBV7-9 and TRBJ2-1, with D uncertain. This clonotype was sampled from a human donor in good health. The sample taken for sequencing was blood. DNA for the CDR3: TGTGCCAGCAGCCAGAGCCGGGTAGTAGATGAGCAGTTCTTC. Encoded protein: CASSQSRVVDEQFF.